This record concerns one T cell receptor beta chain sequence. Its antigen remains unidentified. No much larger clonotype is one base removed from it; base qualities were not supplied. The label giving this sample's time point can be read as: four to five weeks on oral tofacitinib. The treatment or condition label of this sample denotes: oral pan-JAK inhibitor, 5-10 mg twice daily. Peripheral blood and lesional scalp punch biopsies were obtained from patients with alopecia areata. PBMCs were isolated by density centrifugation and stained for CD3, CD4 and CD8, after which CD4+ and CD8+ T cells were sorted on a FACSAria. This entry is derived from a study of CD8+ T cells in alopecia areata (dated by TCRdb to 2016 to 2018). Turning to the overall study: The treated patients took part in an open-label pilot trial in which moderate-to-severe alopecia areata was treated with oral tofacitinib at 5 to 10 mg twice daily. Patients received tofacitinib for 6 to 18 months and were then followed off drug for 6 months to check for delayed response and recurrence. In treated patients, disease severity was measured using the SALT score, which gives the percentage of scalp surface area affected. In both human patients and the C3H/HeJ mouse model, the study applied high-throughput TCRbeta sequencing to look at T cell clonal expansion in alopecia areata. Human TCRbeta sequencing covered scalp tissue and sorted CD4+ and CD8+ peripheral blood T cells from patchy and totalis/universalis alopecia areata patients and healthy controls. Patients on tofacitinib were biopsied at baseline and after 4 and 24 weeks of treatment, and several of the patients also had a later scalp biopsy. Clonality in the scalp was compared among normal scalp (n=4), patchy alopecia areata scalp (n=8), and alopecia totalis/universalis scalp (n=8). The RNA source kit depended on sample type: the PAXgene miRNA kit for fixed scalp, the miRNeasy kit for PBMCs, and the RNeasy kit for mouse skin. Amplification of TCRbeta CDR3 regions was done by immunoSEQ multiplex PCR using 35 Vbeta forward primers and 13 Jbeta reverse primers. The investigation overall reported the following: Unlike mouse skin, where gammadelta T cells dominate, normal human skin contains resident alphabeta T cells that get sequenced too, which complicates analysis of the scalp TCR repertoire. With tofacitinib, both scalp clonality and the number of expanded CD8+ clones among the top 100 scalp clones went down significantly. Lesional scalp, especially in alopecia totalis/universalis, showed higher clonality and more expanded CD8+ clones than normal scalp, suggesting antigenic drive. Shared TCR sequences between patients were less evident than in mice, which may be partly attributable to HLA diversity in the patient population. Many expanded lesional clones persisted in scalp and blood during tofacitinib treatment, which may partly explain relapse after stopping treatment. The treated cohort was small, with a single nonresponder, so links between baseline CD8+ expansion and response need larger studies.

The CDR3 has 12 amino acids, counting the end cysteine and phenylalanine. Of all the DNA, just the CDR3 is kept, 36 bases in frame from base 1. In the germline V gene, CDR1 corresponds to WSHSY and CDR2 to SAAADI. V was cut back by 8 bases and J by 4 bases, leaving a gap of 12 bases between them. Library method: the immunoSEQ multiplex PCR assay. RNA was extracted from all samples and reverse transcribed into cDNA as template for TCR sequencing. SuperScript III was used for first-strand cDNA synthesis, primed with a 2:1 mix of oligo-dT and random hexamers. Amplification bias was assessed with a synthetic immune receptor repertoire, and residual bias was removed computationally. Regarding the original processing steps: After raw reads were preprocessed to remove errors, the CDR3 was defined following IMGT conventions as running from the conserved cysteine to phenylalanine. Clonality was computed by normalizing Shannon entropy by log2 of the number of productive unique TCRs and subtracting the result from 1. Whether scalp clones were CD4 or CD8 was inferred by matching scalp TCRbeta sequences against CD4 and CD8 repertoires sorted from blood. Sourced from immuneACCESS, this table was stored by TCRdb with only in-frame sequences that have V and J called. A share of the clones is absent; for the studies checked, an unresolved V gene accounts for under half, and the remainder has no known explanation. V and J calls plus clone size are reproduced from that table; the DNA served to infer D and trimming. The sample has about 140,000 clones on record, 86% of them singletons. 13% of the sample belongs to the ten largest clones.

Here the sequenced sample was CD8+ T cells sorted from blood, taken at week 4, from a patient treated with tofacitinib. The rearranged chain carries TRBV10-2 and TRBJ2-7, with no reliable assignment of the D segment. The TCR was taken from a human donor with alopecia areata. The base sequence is TGCGCCAGCGCCACGGGCTCGTACGAGCAGTACTTC. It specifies CASATGSYEQYF.